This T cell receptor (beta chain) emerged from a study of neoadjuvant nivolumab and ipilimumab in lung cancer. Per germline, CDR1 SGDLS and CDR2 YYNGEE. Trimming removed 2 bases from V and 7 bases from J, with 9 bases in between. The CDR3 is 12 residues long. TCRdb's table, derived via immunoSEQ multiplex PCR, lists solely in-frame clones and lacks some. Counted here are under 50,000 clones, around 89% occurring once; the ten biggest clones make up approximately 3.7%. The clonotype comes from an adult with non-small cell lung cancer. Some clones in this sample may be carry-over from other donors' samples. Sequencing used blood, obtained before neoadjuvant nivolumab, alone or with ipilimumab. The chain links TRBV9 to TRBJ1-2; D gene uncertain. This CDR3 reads CASSVGFVGYTF. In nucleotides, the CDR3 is TGTGCCAGCAGCGTGGGGTTTGTTGGCTACACCTTC.